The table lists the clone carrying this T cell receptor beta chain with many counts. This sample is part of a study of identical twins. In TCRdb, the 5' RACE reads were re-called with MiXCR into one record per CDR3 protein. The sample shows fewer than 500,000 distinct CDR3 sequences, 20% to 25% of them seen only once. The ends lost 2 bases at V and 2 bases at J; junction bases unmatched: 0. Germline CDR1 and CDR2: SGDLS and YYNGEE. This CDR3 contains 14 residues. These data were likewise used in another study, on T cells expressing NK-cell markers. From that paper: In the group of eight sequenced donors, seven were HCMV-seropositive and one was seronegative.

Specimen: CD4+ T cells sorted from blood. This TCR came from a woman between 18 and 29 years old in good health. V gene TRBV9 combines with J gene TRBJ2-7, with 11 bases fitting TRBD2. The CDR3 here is CASSVSGRAYEQYF. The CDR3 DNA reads TGTGCCAGCAGCGTTAGCGGGAGGGCCTACGAGCAGTACTTC.